This is a list of T cell receptor beta chains from one sample in a study of cytomegalovirus exposure and HLA in healthy donors. Method: immunoSEQ multiplex PCR; TCRdb's copy keeps in-frame clones and lacks some. This sample carries 150,000 to 200,000 clones, around 80% of them seen once, and the ten largest clones take approximately 1.8%. Sequencing was performed on PBMCs. These receptors were obtained from a middle-aged man in good health and CMV-seropositive. The CDR3 runs from the conserved cysteine through the conserved F or W. A D gene is named only where the DNA matches it firmly. Part of the rows lack a size; the others show once, few, many or a class for expanded clones.

>TRBD1|TRBV6-5|TRBJ1-2|NA
TGTGCCAGCAGCTCGGACAGGGGGCAAGGCTACACCTTC
CASSSDRGQGYTF
>NA|TRBV12-5|TRBJ1-5|NA
TGTGCTAGTGGCCCACGGACAGCACGTCAGCCCCAGCATTTT
CASGPRTARQPQHF
>NA|TRBV7-2|TRBJ2-5|NA
TGTGCCAGCAGCTCAAGAATAACTCAAGAGACCCAGTACTTC
CASSSRITQETQYF
>NA|TRBV15|TRBJ1-1|few
TGTGCCACCAGCAGAGTAGATTTGGGCATCTCAAACACTGAAGCTTTCTTT
CATSRVDLGISNTEAFF
>NA|TRBV6-5|TRBJ2-7|NA
TGTGCCAGCAGTTACATAAGCCTCACCTACGAGCAGTACTTC
CASSYISLTYEQYF
>TRBD2|TRBV30|TRBJ2-7|NA
TGTGCCTGGAGTGGACTAGCGGGAGGTGGAACCTACGAGCAGTACTTC
CAWSGLAGGGTYEQYF
>NA|TRBV27|TRBJ1-5|NA
TGTGCCAGCAGGCAGCGGGGCAATCAGCCCCAGCATTTT
CASRQRGNQPQHF
>TRBD1|TRBV7-8|TRBJ1-2|NA
TGTGCCAGCAGCCCGAACCCGCGACAGGGGGGAACGGGCTACACCTTC
CASSPNPRQGGTGYTF
>TRBD1|TRBV28|TRBJ1-5|NA
TGTGCCAGCAGCCCTAAGGAGGACAGGGGTCCGTTTTATAGCAATCAGCCCCAGCATTTT
CASSPKEDRGPFYSNQPQHF
>TRBD2|TRBV7-9|TRBJ2-3|few
TGTGCCAGCAGCCAAAGCGGGAGTTTCGCTACGCAGTATTTT
CASSQSGSFATQYF
>NA|TRBV5-1|TRBJ2-7|NA
TGCGCCAGCAGCTTGGCCTTGGACAGAAATTACGAGCAGTACTTC
CASSLALDRNYEQYF
>TRBD2|TRBV28|TRBJ2-3|NA
TGTGCCAGCAGGGAGTCCTGGGGACTAGCGGGAGGAGATACGCAGTATTTT
CASRESWGLAGGDTQYF
>TRBD1|TRBV25-1|TRBJ1-4|NA
TGTGCCAGCAGTCCGGTAGGGACAGATGAAAAACTGTTTTTT
CASSPVGTDEKLFF
>TRBD1|TRBV6-5|TRBJ2-4|NA
TGTGCCAGCAAGACAGGGGAGGTAGTTCAGTACTTC
CASKTGEVVQYF
>TRBD1|TRBV9|TRBJ1-3|NA
TGTGCCAGCAGCCTAAATCAGGCCGGGACAGCCTCTGGAAACACCATATATTTT
CASSLNQAGTASGNTIYF
>NA|TRBV27|TRBJ2-7|NA
TGTGCCAGCAGTTTGGGGACACGCTCCTACGAGCAGTACTTC
CASSLGTRSYEQYF
>NA|TRBV28|TRBJ2-1|once
TGTGCCAGCAGACCAGGGGATACCTACAATGAGCAGTTCTTC
CASRPGDTYNEQFF
>NA|TRBV30|TRBJ1-2|NA
TGTGCCTGGAGTGTAGAGAGCGGAGGGGGCTACACCTTC
CAWSVESGGGYTF
>TRBD1|TRBV10-2|TRBJ1-2|NA
TGCGCCAGCAGGGGAGGGACAGGAAACTATGGCTACACCTTC
CASRGGTGNYGYTF
>NA|TRBV10-3|TRBJ1-1|NA
TGTGCCATCAGTGAGTCCGTACTCGGGAACACTGAAGCTTTCTTT
CAISESVLGNTEAFF
>NA|TRBV18|TRBJ1-1|NA
TGTGCCAGCTCACTACAACAGGGCCTGAACACTGAAGCTTTCTTT
CASSLQQGLNTEAFF
>TRBD1|TRBV30|TRBJ2-7|NA
TGTGCCTGGAGTGGCCGGGGGACAGGGGGAGACGAGCAGTACTTC
CAWSGRGTGGDEQYF
>TRBD1|TRBV6-5|TRBJ1-3|NA
TGTGCCAGCAGTTCGACAGGGGCTGGAAACACCATATATTTT
CASSSTGAGNTIYF
>NA|TRBV6-5|TRBJ1-3|NA
TGTGCCAGCAGTATAATCTCCGCGGCTGGAAACACCATATATTTT
CASSIISAAGNTIYF
>TRBD2|TRBV29-1|TRBJ2-7|NA
TGCAGCGTCTCAACTAGCGGGAGAGGCTACGAGCAGTACTTC
CSVSTSGRGYEQYF
>NA|TRBV11-2|TRBJ1-1|NA
TGTGCCAGCAGCTTTGCAGCGGATGAAGCTTTCTTT
CASSFAADEAFF
>NA|TRBV7-8|TRBJ1-3|NA
TGTGCCAGCAGCTTAGGCGCAGGGAATGGAAACACCATATATTTT
CASSLGAGNGNTIYF
>TRBD1|TRBV6-4|TRBJ2-1|NA
TGTGCCAGCAGTGAACAGGGGCTCTACAATGAGCAGTTCTTC
CASSEQGLYNEQFF
>NA|TRBV29-1|TRBJ2-7|NA
TGCAGCGTTCCCAGGGTTTACGAGCAGTACTTC
CSVPRVYEQYF
>NA|TRBV9|TRBJ1-2|once
TGTGCCAGCAGCATTGGACAGAAACCCTCTAACTATGGCTACACCTTC
CASSIGQKPSNYGYTF
>NA|TRBV9|TRBJ1-2|NA
TGTGCCAGCAGCGTTCCGGCGGGGGTTGGCTACACCTTC
CASSVPAGVGYTF
>TRBD1|TRBV7-9|TRBJ1-2|once
TGTGCCAGCAGCCTGGGACAGGGATCGGTAGCGAGTGGCTACACCTTC
CASSLGQGSVASGYTF
>NA|TRBV2|TRBJ2-2|NA
TGTGCCAGCACCCACTCGAAGAACACCGGGGAGCTGTTTTTT
CASTHSKNTGELFF
>TRBD2|TRBV7-3|TRBJ2-5|NA
TGTGCCAGCAGTCCTCAAGGGACTAGCGCCGGGGAGACCCAGTACTTC
CASSPQGTSAGETQYF
>NA|TRBV15|TRBJ2-1|NA
TGTGCCACCAGCAGAGATCAAGGCCGGAGGAATGAGCAGTTCTTC
CATSRDQGRRNEQFF
>TRBD2|TRBV7-2|TRBJ2-5|NA
TGTGCCAGCAGCCTAAGGACTAGCGGGGGAGAGACCCAGTACTTC
CASSLRTSGGETQYF
>NA|TRBV19|TRBJ1-5|NA
TGTGCCAGTAGTATCGACAGGTCGTGGGATAGCAATCAGCCCCAGCATTTT
CASSIDRSWDSNQPQHF
>TRBD1|TRBV4-1|TRBJ1-5|NA
TGCGCCAGCAGCCAAGTACACGGGACAGGTATAAATCAGCCCCAGCATTTT
CASSQVHGTGINQPQHF
>NA|TRBV2|TRBJ2-7|NA
TGTGCCAGCACCCCAACAGCCTACGAGCAGTACTTC
CASTPTAYEQYF
>NA|TRBV18|TRBJ2-7|NA
TGTGCCAGCTCACCGGCAGGGTTTGGCTACGAGCAGTACTTC
CASSPAGFGYEQYF
>NA|TRBV6-5|TRBJ1-1|NA
TGTGCCAGCAGGGAGACGATGAACACTGAAGCTTTCTTT
CASRETMNTEAFF
>TRBD1|TRBV19|TRBJ1-1|NA
TGTGCCAGTAGACCCGGGACAGGTGGCCGCACTGAAGCTTTCTTT
CASRPGTGGRTEAFF
>TRBD1|TRBV5-1|TRBJ2-3|NA
TGCGCCAGCACGTCCGGGACAGGGGCCCCTAGCACAGATACGCAGTATTTT
CASTSGTGAPSTDTQYF
>NA|TRBV7-2|TRBJ1-2|NA
TGTGCCAGCAGCCTCGGGGGGGGGAGGGGAGCTAACTATGGCTACACCTTC
CASSLGGGRGANYGYTF
>TRBD2|TRBV7-6|TRBJ2-3|NA
TGTGCCAGCAGCCCAGGGACTAGCGGCCCAGATACGCAGTATTTT
CASSPGTSGPDTQYF
>NA|TRBV10-3|TRBJ1-3|NA
TGTGCCATCAGTGAGTTAGGACTCTCTGGAAACACCATATATTTT
CAISELGLSGNTIYF
>NA|TRBV29-1|TRBJ2-1|NA
TGCAGCGTTCGACCCAGGGGCGATAGCTCCTACAATGAGCAGTTCTTC
CSVRPRGDSSYNEQFF
>TRBD2|TRBV9|TRBJ2-1|NA
TGTGCCAGCAGCGGAGGGAGGGCCATTAATGAGCAGTTCTTC
CASSGGRAINEQFF
>NA|TRBV7-9|TRBJ2-5|NA
TGTGCCAGCAGCTTAGGTAGGACAGAGCAAGAGACCCAGTACTTC
CASSLGRTEQETQYF
>NA|TRBV28|TRBJ2-7|NA
TGTGCCAGCAGTACCCCGGCAGGGGCCTACGAGCAGTACTTC
CASSTPAGAYEQYF
>TRBD2|TRBV27|TRBJ2-3|NA
TGTGCCAGCAGACTAGCGGGAGAGTTAGATACGCAGTATTTT
CASRLAGELDTQYF
>TRBD1|TRBV15|TRBJ1-2|once
TGTGCCACCAGCATCTCTCTTATGCGACAGGGGGCGTTTGGCTACACCTTC
CATSISLMRQGAFGYTF
>NA|TRBV18|TRBJ2-3|NA
TGTGCCAGCTCACCTCTCCCCTTAACAACAGATACGCAGTATTTT
CASSPLPLTTDTQYF
>TRBD1|TRBV7-6|TRBJ2-7|NA
TGTGCCAGCAGCCTAGGGGACAGAGGATACGAGCAGTACTTC
CASSLGDRGYEQYF